The 29 T cell receptor beta chains given below trace back to one sample, sequenced in a study of response to subunit inactivated influenza vaccine (dated by TCRdb to 2016 to 2018). What this sample's time point label stands for: around 47 days after influenza vaccine administration. The protocol used for the library was RT-PCR. Instrument used: Illumina HiSeq 2500. TCRdb applied fastp at Q25 and MiXCR to the public reads, then kept only in-frame beta chains. Every CDR3 protein is listed once, alongside the most common genes and DNA of its rows. The sample yields about 160,000 distinct CDR3 sequences; under 13% were counted once. About an eighth of the sample comes from the top ten. The sequencing here drew on non-naive T cells sorted from PBMCs, taken about 6 weeks after vaccination. The sample's cell subset or site label is to be understood as: memory T cell fraction. The source is a man over 45 who received an inactivated influenza vaccine. Donor details come from another sample of the same person, matched by shared clones.

The chain joins TRBV27 to TRBJ1-3; no reliable D call. The germline V gene encodes CDR1 MNHEY and CDR2 SMNVEV (reference sequence). V dropped 8 bases and J dropped 4 bases, with 9 bases sitting between them. This CDR3 has 12 residues. The CDR3, as DNA: TGTGCCAGCCGCCTCCAAGGAAACACCATATATTTT. Amino acids: CASRLQGNTIYF.

The chain carries TRBV20-1 and TRBJ1-5; a possible D gene is TRBD1 (5 bases). V was clipped by 3 bases and J by 0 bases, with 9 bases between them. This CDR3 is built from 14 residues. Germline V CDR1 and CDR2: DFQATT, SNEGSKA (reference sequence). The CDR3 nucleotides read TGCAGTGCTAGCGGGGCCCATAGCAATCAGCCCCAGCATTTT. Translating it yields CSASGAHSNQPQHF.

V gene TRBV6-2 or TRBV6-3 combines with J gene TRBJ2-1; TRBD1 aligns across 9 bases. J lost 4 bases, V lost 0 bases, and 4 bases had no gene match. Germline values: CDR1 MNHEY, CDR2 SVGEGT. The CDR3 covers 16 residues. The CDR3 DNA reads TGTGCCAGCAGTTACTCGGACAGGGGAGTTTACAATGAGCAGTTCTTC. It is translated as CASSYSDRGVYNEQFF.

This chain connects TRBV7-2 to TRBJ2-3; D not certain. The germline CDR1 and CDR2 sequences are SGHTA and FQGNSA. This CDR3 has 14 amino acids. Trimming left V 3 bases short and J 0 bases short, with 7 bases between. The CDR3: CASSFGYSTDTQYF. In DNA form, the CDR3 reads TGTGCCAGCAGCTTCGGGTATAGCACAGATACGCAGTATTTT. Combining the CDR3 with reference TRBV7-2 and TRBJ2-3 gives the whole variable domain GAGVSQSPSNKVTEKGKDVELRCDPISGHTALYWYRQSLGQGLEFLIYFQGNSAPDKSGLPSDRFSAERTGGSVSTLTIQRTQQEDSAVYLCASSFGYSTDTQYFGPGTRLTVL.

This clonotype was counted a few times. This chain links TRBV20-1 with TRBJ1-2; TRBD1 agrees at 8 bases. CDR1 and CDR2 (germline): DFQATT, SNEGSKA (reference sequence). The trim removed 5 bases at V and 6 bases at J, leaving 23 bases unmatched. There are 18 residues in the CDR3. CDR3 protein: CSAPRDIRDRTGSDGYTF. The CDR3 bases are TGCAGTGCTCCCCGGGATATCAGAGATCGGACAGGGTCTGATGGCTACACCTTC.

The chain joins TRBV29-1 to TRBJ1-1; the D gene is possibly TRBD1 (6 bases). Per germline, CDR1 SQVTM and CDR2 ANQGSEA. The CDR3 has 15 residues. Between the trimmed V and J ends, which lost 4 bases and 1 base, there was a span of 16 bases. CDR3 in amino acids: CSVGGGRGKNTEAFF. DNA of the CDR3: TGCAGCGTTGGGGGAGGGAGGGGGAAGAACACTGAAGCTTTCTTT.

V and J are TRBV5-1 and TRBJ2-2, with 9 nucleotides matching TRBD1. The CDR3 runs to 13 residues. The V gene end was trimmed by 7 bases and the J gene end by 6 bases; junction bases not matched to a gene: 4. Germline-derived CDR1 and CDR2 are SGHRS and YFSETQ. Here the CDR3 DNA reads TGCGCCAGCGGGGACAGGGTCCCCGGGGAGCTGTTTTTT. Translated: CASGDRVPGELFF.

This clonotype has a handful of counts. The V and J genes are TRBV6-5 and TRBJ1-6; D gene uncertain. V was trimmed by 1 base and J by 5 bases, leaving 15 bases between them. The CDR3 length is 17 residues. Germline assignment: CDR1 MNHEY and CDR2 SVGAGI. The CDR3 here is CASSYFVIRGNNSPLHF. The CDR3 DNA reads TGTGCCAGCAGTTACTTCGTCATTCGAGGCAATAATTCACCCCTCCACTTT.

This clonotype came up many times. This chain joins TRBV12-3 or TRBV12-4 and TRBJ2-7; 10 bases fit TRBD1. The trim removed 1 base at V and 8 bases at J, leaving 11 bases unmatched. The CDR3 runs to 16 residues. CDR3 sequence: CASSLVGQGTRLQQYF. In nucleotides, the CDR3 is TGTGCCAGCAGTTTAGTGGGACAGGGGACTAGACTCCAGCAGTACTTC.

This clonotype has a handful of counts. V is TRBV7-2 and J is TRBJ1-3; 9 positions match TRBD1. The CDR3 extends over 15 amino acids. V shed 4 bases and J 4 bases; nucleotides not matched to a gene: 5. CDR1 and CDR2 (germline): SGHTA, FQGNSA. CDR3 protein: CASSSQGARGNTIYF. The CDR3 nucleotides read TGTGCCAGCAGCTCACAGGGGGCGCGGGGAAACACCATATATTTT.

This sequence joins TRBV7-2 and TRBJ2-5; 8 bases fit TRBD2. Germline trimming cut 1 base from V and 1 base from J; bases unmatched to any gene: 5. This CDR3 has 16 amino acids. Germline CDR1 is SGHTA and CDR2 is FQGNSA. CDR3 sequence (DNA): TGTGCCAGCAGCTTAGTGGCGGGGGGTTTCCAAGAGACCCAGTACTTC. Translated, it gives CASSLVAGGFQETQYF.

The rearrangement joins TRBV7-6 to TRBJ2-3, with D perhaps matching TRBD1 (5 bases). The CDR3 sequence is 13 residues long. V gave up 4 bases and J gave up 5 bases, with 10 bases separating them. Per the germline V gene, CDR1 is SGHVS and CDR2 is FNYEAQ. In nucleotides, the CDR3 is TGTGCCAGCAGCTCGGACACTATAGATACGCAGTATTTT. Its protein is CASSSDTIDTQYF.

V gene TRBV12-3 or TRBV12-4 combines with J gene TRBJ1-5; unclear D gene. V was cut by 1 base and J by 3 bases, with 4 bases left in between. CDR3 length: 13 residues. CDR3 DNA sequence: TGTGCCAGCAGTTTAGGGTACAATCAGCCCCAGCATTTT. It codes for CASSLGYNQPQHF.

This clonotype was seen a handful of times. This chain links TRBV21-1 with TRBJ1-4; the listed D gene, TRBD1, was not tested against the DNA. TRBV21-1 is a listed pseudogene. The CDR3 is made up of 17 amino acids. The CDR3 is CASSKGDRGFPNEKLFF. The DNA for the CDR3 is TGTGCCAGCAGCAAAGGGGACAGGGGGTTCCCTAATGAAAAACTGTTTTTT.

This clonotype turned up a few times. The V call is TRBV2, the J call TRBJ2-7; 7 bases align to TRBD1. CDR1 SNHLY and CDR2 FYNNEI come from the germline V gene. With 5 bases clipped from V and 2 bases from J, the junction kept 9 bases outside the gene matches. The length of the CDR3 is 15 residues. The CDR3 DNA follows: TGTGCCAGCAGTTACCCCGGGACAGCCACCTACGAGCAGTACTTC. It translates to CASSYPGTATYEQYF. The full variable domain, its missing parts supplied by reference TRBV2 and TRBJ2-7, is EPEVTQTPSHQVTQMGQEVILRCVPISNHLYFYWYRQILGQKVEFLVSFYNNEISEKSEIFDDQFSVERPDGSNFTLKIRSTKLEDSAMYFCASSYPGTATYEQYFGPGTRLTVT.

This clonotype came up a few times. The chain couples TRBV3-1 to TRBJ1-2, with D perhaps TRBD1 (6 bases). Germline V gene lookup returns CDR1 LGHDT and CDR2 YNNKEL (reference sequence). This CDR3 is built from 16 residues. Trimming pared 3 bases from V and 2 bases from J, leaving 16 bases between. In DNA, the CDR3 is TGTGCCAGCAGCCAGCAAACCTTGACAGGAAACTATGGCTACACCTTC. Translation gives CASSQQTLTGNYGYTF.

This clonotype was seen a handful of times. The V gene is TRBV6-5, the J gene TRBJ2-5; 7 bases are shared with TRBD1. The V and J ends lost 4 bases and 0 bases, in that order; junction bases with no gene match: 8. The V gene's germline CDR1 is MNHEY and CDR2 SVGAGI. The CDR3 contains 16 residues. CDR3 sequence reads: CASSSSGTAYQETQYF. As DNA, the CDR3 is TGTGCCAGCAGTTCATCCGGGACAGCGTACCAAGAGACCCAGTACTTC.

This clonotype was detected a few times. The V gene is TRBV6-1, the J gene TRBJ2-2; a weak D match, TRBD2 (5 bases). The V gene's germline CDR1 is MNHNS and CDR2 SASEGT. There are 15 residues in the CDR3. The V gene lost 6 bases and the J gene lost 5 bases, with 16 bases spanning the gap. DNA of the CDR3: TGTGCCAGCAGCCCGGACTCGTTCATAACCGGGGAGCTGTTTTTT. It translates to CASSPDSFITGELFF.

The chain links TRBV5-1 to TRBJ2-3; TRBD2 is a possible D gene (6 bases). The V end lost 4 bases, the J end lost 5 bases, and 20 bases lay between the germline ends. The CDR3 loop spans 16 amino acids. Looked up from germline, CDR1 is SGHRS and CDR2 is YFSETQ. The chain's CDR3 is CASSLGLYGRLDTQYF. The CDR3 DNA is TGCGCCAGCAGCCTGGGACTGTACGGGCGTTTAGATACGCAGTATTTT. Based on the CDR3 plus reference TRBV5-1 and TRBJ2-3, the full variable domain is KAGVTQTPRYLIKTRGQQVTLSCSPISGHRSVSWYQQTPGQGLQFLFEYFSETQRNKGNFPGRFSGRQFSNSRSEMNVSTLELGDSALYLCASSLGLYGRLDTQYFGPGTRLTVL.

This clonotype appeared a few times. The genes are TRBV13 and TRBJ2-5; 8 bases agree with TRBD1. This CDR3 has 16 residues. The V and J ends lost 3 bases and 5 bases, in that order; junction bases with no gene match: 11. Germline V gene lookup returns CDR1 PRHDT and CDR2 FYEKMQ (reference sequence). This CDR3 reads CASSFGRGQVRETQYF. In nucleotides, the CDR3 is TGTGCCAGCAGCTTCGGCAGGGGGCAGGTTCGGGAGACCCAGTACTTC.

This clonotype was recorded at least ten times. This rearrangement joins TRBV12-3 or TRBV12-4 to TRBJ2-5; TRBD1 matches 7 bases. Germline trimming cut 6 bases from V and 2 bases from J; bases unmatched to any gene: 6. This CDR3 contains 14 residues. CDR3 amino acids: CASSWGTVQETQYF. For the CDR3, the DNA is TGTGCCAGCAGCTGGGGGACAGTACAAGAGACCCAGTACTTC.

This clonotype was picked up many times. The chain recombines TRBV18 with TRBJ1-4, with D perhaps matching TRBD1 (6 bases). The CDR3 totals 13 residues. Deletions cut 8 bases from V and 7 bases from J, with 14 bases between. Germline CDR1 and CDR2: KGHSH and LQKENI. The CDR3 reads CASQRGRGEKLFF. CDR3 bases: TGTGCCAGCCAGAGGGGGAGAGGTGAAAAACTGTTTTTT.

This clonotype was detected a few times. The chain uses TRBV29-1 and TRBJ1-5; D is ambiguous. V shed 7 bases and J shed 3 bases, with 13 bases lying between them. The CDR3 totals 13 residues. Germline V gives CDR1 SQVTM, CDR2 ANQGSEA. The CDR3 loop reads CSASFQNNQPQHF. CDR3 in DNA: TGCAGCGCCTCGTTCCAGAACAATCAGCCCCAGCATTTT.

This clonotype was recorded many times. This rearrangement joins TRBV29-1 to TRBJ2-1; TRBD2 agrees at 13 bases. Trimming took 7 bases from V and 9 from J; bases not matched to a gene: 18. The CDR3 is 17 amino acids. CDR1 is SQVTM, CDR2 ANQGSEA, per germline. The CDR3 sequence is CSATSRPTSGRSGEQFF. In DNA form, the CDR3 reads TGCAGCGCCACATCTCGCCCGACTAGCGGGAGGTCTGGTGAGCAGTTCTTC.

This clonotype showed up just a few times. The rearrangement joins TRBV10-3 to TRBJ2-5; 8 nucleotides match TRBD1. Germline CDR1 reads ENHRY; CDR2 reads SYGVKD. The CDR3 consists of 16 residues. V shed 5 bases and J 5 bases; nucleotides not matched to a gene: 13. CDR3 amino acids: CAISTDRVPLVETQYF. The CDR3 DNA is TGTGCCATCAGTACGGACAGGGTTCCGCTCGTCGAGACCCAGTACTTC.

This clonotype was observed a few times. The chain is built from TRBV28 and TRBJ2-1; no reliable D call. The V end lost 2 bases, the J end lost 2 bases, and 10 bases lay between the germline ends. From germline, CDR1 is MDHEN and CDR2 SYDVKM. The CDR3 has 15 residues. In DNA form, the CDR3 reads TGTGCCAGCAGTTTAACTTTAACAGCCTACAATGAGCAGTTCTTC. Protein sequence: CASSLTLTAYNEQFF.

The DNA for the CDR3 is TGTGCCAGCAGCCAAACTCCGGCGGAGGCCAACGTCCTGACTTTC. This sequence encodes CASSQTPAEANVLTF. The chain joins TRBV4-2 to TRBJ2-6; D ambiguous. Trimming shortened V by 2 bases and J by 6 bases, and 11 bases separated the two germline ends. The CDR3 is made up of 15 amino acids. Germline CDR1 reads LGHNA; CDR2 reads YNFKEQ.

This clonotype was detected many times. The chain couples TRBV4-3 to TRBJ2-7, with D unclear. The CDR3 consists of 15 residues. Germline lookup yields CDR1 LGHNA and CDR2 YSLEER. With 1 base removed from V and 2 bases from J, the gap between germline ends came to 12 bases. CDR3 region: CASSQGWVGTYEQYF. The CDR3 DNA reads TGCGCCAGCAGCCAAGGCTGGGTGGGGACCTACGAGCAGTACTTC.

This clonotype was counted many times. V is TRBV12-3 or TRBV12-4 and J is TRBJ2-2, with no clear D. V was clipped by 5 bases and J by 7 bases, with 11 bases between them. The CDR3 covers 13 residues. In DNA, the CDR3 is TGTGCCAGCAGTGCCCAGGCCCACGGGGAGCTGTTTTTT. This sequence encodes CASSAQAHGELFF.